Each of the 26 T cell receptor beta chains below was sequenced from the same sample in a study of blood T cell repertoires in COVID-19. Using immunoSEQ multiplex PCR, the repertoire was profiled, and TCRdb retains in-frame clones only, with some absent. The table records more than 85,000 clones, 70% to 90% of them present only once. The sample taken for sequencing was peripheral blood. The receptors derive from a woman aged 45-59 years with acute or convalescent COVID-19.

There are a few counts of this clone. CDR3 in DNA: TGTGCCAGCAGCTATAGGGGACTAGCGGGAGAACAGTCGTACTTC. Its protein is CASSYRGLAGEQSYF. The chain couples TRBV11-2 to TRBJ2-7; 14 nucleotides agree with TRBD2. The germline CDR1 and CDR2 sequences are SGHAT and FQNNGV. This CDR3 has 15 amino acids. The J segment lost 12 bases and the V segment lost 4 bases, leaving 11 bases of the junction unmatched.

The V call is TRBV5-1, the J call TRBJ2-5, with 10 bases that match TRBD2. The CDR3 runs to 17 residues. Germline-derived CDR1 and CDR2 are SGHRS and YFSETQ. V lost 3 bases to trimming and J lost 5 bases; unmatched junction nucleotides: 13. The CDR3, as DNA: TGCGCCAGCAGCTACACGTCCGGGACTAGCGTTGGGGAGACCCAGTACTTC. Its protein is CASSYTSGTSVGETQYF.

The J gene is TRBJ1-2, the V gene TRBV19; a possible D gene is TRBD1 (5 bases). V was shortened by 4 bases and J by 4 bases, with 16 bases between the two germline ends. The CDR3 has 15 amino acids. Looked up from germline, CDR1 is LNHDA and CDR2 is SQIVND (reference sequence). The CDR3 spells CASSSQDGGTYGYTF. CDR3 bases: TGTGCCAGTAGTAGCCAGGATGGGGGGACCTATGGCTACACCTTC.

The chain uses TRBV3-1 (or the pseudogene TRBV3-2) and TRBJ2-1, with 11 bases that match TRBD2. Germline V CDR1 and CDR2: LGHDT, YNNKEL (reference sequence). CDR3 length: 15 amino acids. The V gene end was trimmed by 6 bases and the J gene end by 6 bases; junction bases not matched to a gene: 7. The CDR3 loop reads CASSSTSGTFNEQFF. As DNA, the CDR3 is TGTGCCAGCAGTTCGACTAGCGGGACTTTCAATGAGCAGTTCTTC.

The V gene is TRBV24-1, the J gene TRBJ2-7, with D hard to call. Between the trimmed V and J ends, which lost 9 bases and 0 bases, there was a span of 14 bases. From germline, CDR1 is KGHDR and CDR2 SFDVKD. The CDR3 contains 14 residues. The CDR3 is CATAATDSSYEQYF. The CDR3 nucleotides read TGTGCCACCGCTGCTACCGATTCCTCCTACGAGCAGTACTTC.

The chain employs TRBV7-2 and TRBJ1-6, with a weak D call TRBD1 (5 bases). The CDR3 runs 12 residues. V gave up 1 base and J gave up 14 bases, with 9 bases separating them. Per the germline V gene, CDR1 is SGHTA and CDR2 is FQGNSA. This chain's CDR3 is CASSLGDWALHF. The DNA of the CDR3 is TGTGCCAGCAGCTTAGGGGACTGGGCCCTCCACTTT.

The rearrangement joins TRBV19 to TRBJ1-5; D might be TRBD1 (5 bases). With 6 bases removed from V and 7 bases from J, the gap between germline ends came to 22 bases. Germline loops: CDR1 LNHDA, CDR2 SQIVND (reference sequence). The CDR3 covers 16 residues. This chain's CDR3 is CASSPPGRGVGQPQHF. Here the CDR3 DNA reads TGTGCCAGTAGCCCTCCTGGTCGGGGGGTCGGGCAGCCCCAGCATTTT.

The rearrangement uses TRBV14 and TRBJ1-6; 9 bases map to TRBD1. CDR1 and CDR2 from the germline V gene are SGHDN and FVKESK. V gave up 2 bases and J gave up 7 bases; unmatched junction bases: 3. The CDR3 is 15 residues long. The CDR3 DNA follows: TGTGCCAGCAGCCAATCACAGGGGGCGAATTCACCCCTCCACTTT. Residues: CASSQSQGANSPLHF. The complete variable domain, with remaining parts taken from reference TRBV14 and TRBJ1-6, reads EAGVTQFPSHSVIEKGQTVTLRCDPISGHDNLYWYRRVMGKEIKFLLHFVKESKQDESGMPNNRFLAERTGGTYSTLKVQPAELEDSGVYFCASSQSQGANSPLHFGNGTRLTVT.

CDR3 DNA sequence: TGTGCCAGCAGTGAAAGGGGGCTTCAGCCCCAGCATTTT. This encodes CASSERGLQPQHF. This chain joins TRBV2 and TRBJ1-5, with 7 bases fitting TRBD1. V lost 2 bases to trimming and J lost 6 bases; unmatched junction nucleotides: 1. The CDR3 runs to 13 residues. Germline CDR1 is SNHLY and CDR2 is FYNNEI.

The chain combines TRBV5-4 with TRBJ2-7; D is unresolved. Between the trimmed V and J ends, which lost 0 bases and 1 base, there was a span of 5 bases. The CDR3 is 13 amino acids. Germline CDR1 is SGHNT and CDR2 is YYREEE (reference sequence). The CDR3 coding sequence is TGTGCCAGCAGCTTGGACATTTCCTACGAGCAGTACTTC. Amino acid sequence: CASSLDISYEQYF.

V usage is TRBV11-2 and J usage is TRBJ2-3; 7 bases line up with TRBD2. Per the germline V gene, CDR1 is SGHAT and CDR2 is FQNNGV. J was trimmed by 3 bases and V by 4 bases; bases with no gene match: 13. The CDR3 covers 17 residues. The CDR3 bases are TGTGCCAGCAGCTCAACCGGGTCGGGAGGTTATACAGATACGCAGTATTTT. This translates into CASSSTGSGGYTDTQYF.

The rearrangement joins TRBV20-1 to TRBJ2-1; D unclear. The V end lost 3 bases, the J end lost 3 bases, and 12 bases lay between the germline ends. Germline V lookup: CDR1 DFQATT, CDR2 SNEGSKA (reference sequence). The CDR3 sequence is 14 residues long. Here the CDR3 DNA reads TGCAGTGCTAGTAAAAAAGACAACTACAATGAGCAGTTCTTC. Translation gives CSASKKDNYNEQFF.

The rearrangement uses TRBV19 and TRBJ1-2; D gene unclear. From germline, CDR1 is LNHDA and CDR2 SQIVND (reference sequence). The CDR3 sequence is 13 residues long. V dropped 3 bases and J dropped 1 base, with 6 bases sitting between them. The CDR3 region is CASSINSNYGYTF. CDR3 nucleotide sequence: TGTGCCAGTAGTATTAATAGTAACTATGGCTACACCTTC.

J is TRBJ1-1 and V is TRBV10-3; D remains unclear. Germline V gene lookup returns CDR1 ENHRY and CDR2 SYGVKD. Trimming shortened V by 7 bases and J by 3 bases, and 12 bases separated the two germline ends. The CDR3 covers 13 residues. The chain's CDR3 is CAINRYGDTEAFF. The CDR3 DNA sequence: TGTGCCATCAACCGGTACGGGGACACTGAAGCTTTCTTT.

The rearrangement joins TRBV5-4 to TRBJ2-2, with TRBD1 matching 9 bases. Losses at the gene ends were 4 bases for V and 1 base for J; bases not matched to a gene: 2. The germline V gene encodes CDR1 SGHNT and CDR2 YYREEE (reference sequence). This CDR3 is built from 15 residues. This CDR3 is CASSRDRENTGELFF. In DNA form, the CDR3 reads TGTGCCAGCAGCCGGGACAGGGAGAACACCGGGGAGCTGTTTTTT.

The genes are TRBV3-1 (or the pseudogene TRBV3-2) and TRBJ1-1; D call uncertain. V lost 3 bases to trimming and J lost 3 bases, with 8 bases between them. The CDR3 is 13 amino acids. Germline V gene sequence: CDR1 LGHDT, CDR2 YNNKEL (reference sequence). As DNA, the CDR3 is TGTGCCAGCAGCCAGGTTACGGACACTGAAGCTTTCTTT. Its translation is CASSQVTDTEAFF.

This chain uses TRBV9 with TRBJ2-1; D is perhaps TRBD2 (6 bases). Looked up from germline, CDR1 is SGDLS and CDR2 is YYNGEE. The CDR3 extends over 15 amino acids. The V end lost 3 bases, the J end lost 5 bases, and 15 bases lay between the germline ends. The CDR3 DNA sequence: TGTGCCAGCAGCGCCAGCGGGTATCCAAACAATGAGCAGTTCTTC. This codes for CASSASGYPNNEQFF.

The chain joins TRBV11-2 to TRBJ2-3, with 12 bases matching TRBD2. CDR3 size: 14 residues. Germline V gene data show CDR1 as SGHAT and CDR2 as FQNNGV. With 4 bases clipped from V and 5 bases from J, the junction kept 1 base outside the gene matches. CDR3 in amino acids: CASSWGLAGDTQYF. CDR3 sequence (DNA): TGTGCCAGCAGCTGGGGACTAGCGGGAGATACGCAGTATTTT. Based on the CDR3 plus reference TRBV11-2 and TRBJ2-3, the full variable domain is EAGVAQSPRYKIIEKRQSVAFWCNPISGHATLYWYQQILGQGPKLLIQFQNNGVVDDSQLPKDRFSAERLKGVDSTLKIQPAKLEDSAVYLCASSWGLAGDTQYFGPGTRLTVL.

This chain uses TRBV5-8 with TRBJ2-7, with D tentatively TRBD1 (6 bases). The CDR3 is 15 residues long. The V end lost 6 bases, the J end lost 2 bases, and 18 bases lay between the germline ends. Looked up from germline, CDR1 is SGHTS and CDR2 is YDEGEE. The CDR3 DNA reads as TGTGCCAGCACCAGGACAGTTAAAAATCCCTACGAGCAGTACTTC. It translates to CASTRTVKNPYEQYF. The full variable domain, completed using reference TRBV5-8 and TRBJ2-7, is EAGVTQSPTHLIKTRGQQATLRCSPISGHTSVYWYQQALGLGLQFLLWYDEGEERNRGNFPPRFSGRQFPNYSSELNVNALELEDSALYLCASTRTVKNPYEQYFGPGTRLTVT.

J is TRBJ2-7 and V is TRBV27, with a tentative D call TRBD2 (6 bases). The V and J ends lost 3 bases and 1 base respectively, with 19 bases between them. Germline CDR1 reads MNHEY; CDR2 reads SMNVEV (reference sequence). The CDR3 length is 17 residues. CDR3 region: CASSFSRPQRASYEQYF. In nucleotides, the CDR3 is TGTGCCAGCAGTTTTAGTCGGCCCCAGCGGGCGTCCTACGAGCAGTACTTC.

The gene calls are TRBV9 and TRBJ2-7, with 12 bases that match TRBD1. CDR3 length: 15 residues. The junction had 6 bases not matched to a gene; V was cut back by 3 bases and J by 5 bases. Germline CDR1 reads SGDLS; CDR2 reads YYNGEE. The CDR3 DNA reads TGTGCCAGCAGCGAGACCGGGACAGGGGGCCACGAGCAGTACTTC. Its translation: CASSETGTGGHEQYF.

The chain is built from TRBV6-5 and TRBJ2-5; TRBD1 matches 8 bases. This CDR3 has 14 amino acids. Trimming took 7 bases from V and 4 from J; bases not matched to a gene: 8. CDR1 is MNHEY, CDR2 SVGAGI, per germline. The CDR3 coding sequence is TGTGCCAGCACCGCGGGACAGGTAGCAGAGACCCAGTACTTC. This translates into CASTAGQVAETQYF.

DNA for the CDR3: TGTGCCAGCAGCCCCCGAGCGGACCGAAACACCATATATTTT. It codes for CASSPRADRNTIYF. The chain links TRBV7-2 to TRBJ1-3; D not certain. Germline CDR1 and CDR2: SGHTA and FQGNSA. Trimming cost V 5 bases and J 5 bases, with 13 bases left between them. CDR3 length: 14 amino acids.

V and J are TRBV19 and TRBJ2-3, with 10 bases that match TRBD2. This CDR3 region has 15 residues. CDR1 and CDR2 (germline): LNHDA, SQIVND (reference sequence). Trimming at V came to 5 bases and at J to 0 bases, leaving 2 bases not matched to a gene. CDR3 bases: TGTGCCAGTAGTGCTAGCGGGAGAAGCACAGATACGCAGTATTTT. Protein: CASSASGRSTDTQYF.

A few counts support this clone. The chain recombines TRBV7-9 with TRBJ2-5, with D perhaps TRBD2 (6 bases). Trimming pared 5 bases from V and 2 bases from J, leaving 18 bases between. From germline, CDR1 is SEHNR and CDR2 FQNEAQ (reference sequence). This CDR3 region has 16 residues. CDR3 in amino acids: CASSLGLHGGQETQYF. The CDR3 DNA follows: TGTGCCAGCAGCCTTGGGCTCCATGGGGGGCAAGAGACCCAGTACTTC.

This clone has only one observation. The chain couples TRBV5-1 to TRBJ2-3; 7 nucleotides match TRBD2. Germline V gene sequence: CDR1 SGHRS, CDR2 YFSETQ. The CDR3 loop spans 14 amino acids. V lost 4 bases, J lost 4 bases, and 6 bases stayed unmatched. As DNA, the CDR3 is TGCGCCAGCAGCGAACTAGCGACGCCAGATACGCAGTATTTT. Its translation: CASSELATPDTQYF.